The 16 T cell receptor beta chains listed next were all sequenced from one sample in a study of T cell responses to AZD1222 COVID-19 vaccine. Produced via immunoSEQ multiplex PCR; TCRdb's table is partial and in-frame only. The repertoire holds about 180,000 clones, over 90% seen once, with less than 2.5% in the top ten. The sample here was peripheral blood, taken 28 days after the second AZD1222 dose. The receptors here all came from an adult who received the AZD1222 COVID-19 vaccine.

This chain connects TRBV7-6 to TRBJ1-4; D remains unclear. Trimming removed 5 bases from V and 0 bases from J, with 10 bases in between. This CDR3 region has 15 residues. Germline lookup yields CDR1 SGHVS and CDR2 FNYEAQ. The CDR3 here is CASSGSLSTNEKLFF. In DNA, the CDR3 is TGTGCCAGCAGCGGCTCGCTCTCAACTAATGAAAAACTGTTTTTT. Based on the CDR3 plus reference TRBV7-6 and TRBJ1-4, the full variable domain is GAGVSQSPRYKVTKRGQDVALRCDPISGHVSLYWYRQALGQGPEFLTYFNYEAQQDKSGLPNDRFSAERPEGSISTLTIQRTEQRDSAMYRCASSGSLSTNEKLFFGSGTQLSVL.

V is TRBV27 and J is TRBJ1-2; D uncertain. Germline V gene sequence: CDR1 MNHEY, CDR2 SMNVEV (reference sequence). V was cut by 0 bases and J by 3 bases, with 8 bases left in between. The CDR3 length is 14 residues. The CDR3 DNA reads TGTGCCAGCAGTTTATCGAAAACAGACTATGGCTACACCTTC. As protein: CASSLSKTDYGYTF.

The rearrangement uses TRBV28 and TRBJ1-6; D gene ambiguous. In germline, CDR1 is MDHEN, CDR2 SYDVKM. V lost 7 bases and J 9 bases, leaving 10 bases between the germline ends. The CDR3 covers 12 residues. CDR3 residues: CASTPWGSPLHF. The CDR3 DNA reads TGTGCCAGCACCCCCTGGGGTTCACCCCTCCACTTT.

The V gene is TRBV5-6, the J gene TRBJ1-2, with a possible D match to TRBD1 (5 bases). Trimming took 1 base from V and 2 from J, leaving 18 bases between them. The CDR3 has 17 amino acids. Germline CDR1 reads SGHDT; CDR2 reads YYEEEE. CDR3 nucleotides: TGTGCCAGCAGCTTGAGAGAGGGGATGAGGGCCAACTATGGCTACACCTTC. Protein sequence: CASSLREGMRANYGYTF.

In regard to this clone: This sample also contains other DNA sequences that code for the same CDR3. The chain combines TRBV7-3 with TRBJ1-1, with D unclear. CDR1 is SGHTA, CDR2 FQGTGA, per germline. The length of the CDR3 is 15 residues. The V and J ends lost 0 bases and 0 bases respectively, with 8 bases between them. CDR3 protein: CASSLTRRMNTEAFF. For the CDR3, the DNA is TGTGCCAGCAGCTTAACTCGGCGGATGAACACTGAAGCTTTCTTT.

This clone appeared a single time. DNA of the CDR3: TGCGCCAGCAGTTGGTCTGGGGCCAACGTCCTGACTTTC. Residues: CASSWSGANVLTF. The chain has TRBV23-1 and TRBJ2-6; D uncertain. TRBV23-1 is an open reading frame whose function is uncertain. The length of the CDR3 is 13 residues. With 5 bases removed from V and 1 base from J, the gap between germline ends came to 3 bases.

This sequence joins TRBV5-4 and TRBJ2-7; the match to TRBD2 covers 16 bases. V was clipped by 2 bases and J by 0 bases; unmatched bases: 5. The CDR3 length is 18 residues. CDR1 SGHNT and CDR2 YYREEE come from the germline V gene (reference sequence). This CDR3 reads CASSLGTSGRVSSYEQYF. CDR3 bases: TGTGCCAGCAGCTTAGGGACTAGCGGGAGGGTGAGCTCCTACGAGCAGTACTTC.

The chain couples TRBV28 to TRBJ2-7; D is unresolved. In germline, CDR1 is MDHEN, CDR2 SYDVKM. CDR3 length: 11 residues. Trimming pared 6 bases from V and 6 bases from J, leaving 9 bases between. The CDR3, as DNA: TGTGCCAGCAGCGACGGGTTCGAGCAGTACTTC. It specifies CASSDGFEQYF. The variable domain in full, with the rest retrieved from reference TRBV28 and TRBJ2-7, is DVKVTQSSRYLVKRTGEKVFLECVQDMDHENMFWYRQDPGLGLRLIYFSYDVKMKEKGDIPEGYSVSREKKERFSLILESASTNQTSMYLCASSDGFEQYFGPGTRLTVT.

The chain combines TRBV18 with TRBJ1-4, with D possibly being TRBD1 (5 bases). Germline V gene data show CDR1 as KGHSH and CDR2 as LQKENI. The CDR3 length is 13 residues. V lost 5 bases and J lost 8, with 12 bases in between. The DNA for the CDR3 is TGTGCCAGCTCAAAAGGGACTCGGGAAAAACTGTTTTTT. Translation gives CASSKGTREKLFF.

The J gene is TRBJ1-1, the V gene TRBV7-2; D ambiguous. The CDR3 has 13 amino acids. Germline V gene lookup returns CDR1 SGHTA and CDR2 FQGNSA. Deletions cut 1 base from V and 5 bases from J, with 8 bases between. The CDR3 nucleotides read TGTGCCAGCAGCTTAGTTCGGGAAACTGAAGCTTTCTTT. It yields the protein CASSLVRETEAFF.

The chain uses TRBV19 and TRBJ2-5, with 14 bases aligning to TRBD2. Trimming cost V 9 bases and J 2 bases; bases outside gene matches: 5. The germline CDR1 and CDR2 sequences are LNHDA and SQIVND (reference sequence). The CDR3 has 15 residues. The CDR3 DNA reads TGTGCCAGCCAAGGACTAGCGGGGGGACAAGAGACCCAGTACTTC. Translated: CASQGLAGGQETQYF.

The V and J genes are TRBV30 and TRBJ1-5; tentatively, D is TRBD1 (5 bases). The ends were cut back, 2 bases at V and 7 bases at J, with 12 bases in the middle. The CDR3 spans 13 residues. Germline V lookup: CDR1 GTSNPN, CDR2 SVGIG (reference sequence). The CDR3 reads CAWSQGLKQPQHF. In DNA, the CDR3 is TGTGCCTGGAGTCAGGGTCTAAAGCAGCCCCAGCATTTT. The full variable domain, rest sourced from reference TRBV30 and TRBJ1-5, is SQTIHQWPATLVQPVGSPLSLECTVEGTSNPNLYWYRQAAGRGLQLLFYSVGIGQISSEVPQNLSASRPQDRQFILSSKKLLLSDSGFYLCAWSQGLKQPQHFGDGTRLSIL.

This clone came up once. The rearrangement links TRBV9 to TRBJ2-3, with a weak D call TRBD2 (6 bases). The CDR3 extends over 16 amino acids. Trimming took 0 bases from V and 6 from J, leaving 17 bases between them. Germline-derived CDR1 and CDR2 are SGDLS and YYNGEE. This CDR3 is CASSVDRTKGRDTQYF. The CDR3 nucleotides read TGTGCCAGCAGCGTAGATAGGACTAAGGGGAGGGATACGCAGTATTTT.

The chain carries TRBV5-1 and TRBJ1-2, with a tentative D call TRBD1 (6 bases). The V end was cut by 1 base, the J end by 7 bases, with 11 bases between. This CDR3 spans 13 amino acids. Germline V gene sequence: CDR1 SGHRS, CDR2 YFSETQ. The CDR3 nucleotides are TGCGCCAGCAGCTTGTGGGGGGCGACTGGCTACACCTTC. Its protein is CASSLWGATGYTF.

The chain is built from TRBV24-1 and TRBJ1-5, with 9 nucleotides matching TRBD1. The CDR3 length is 13 residues. Germline assignment: CDR1 KGHDR and CDR2 SFDVKD. J gave up 4 bases and V 9 bases, and 3 bases lay outside the gene matches. The CDR3 loop is CATSGTGNQPQHF. In DNA, the CDR3 is TGTGCCACCTCCGGGACAGGGAATCAGCCCCAGCATTTT.

The rearrangement uses TRBV7-9 and TRBJ2-5; 10 bases are a match to TRBD1. The CDR3 sequence is 14 residues long. The V and J ends lost 5 bases and 4 bases, in that order; junction bases with no gene match: 4. Germline V gives CDR1 SEHNR, CDR2 FQNEAQ (reference sequence). The CDR3 spells CASSLDRGRETQYF. CDR3 coding DNA: TGTGCCAGCAGCCTCGACAGGGGGCGAGAGACCCAGTACTTC.